The 32 T cell receptor beta chains given below trace back to one sample, sequenced in a study of beta chain features in type 1 diabetes. Findings of the study overall: When Type 1 diabetes patients were examined, their TCRB CDR3s proved moderately but significantly shorter in all four CD4+ subsets.

The antigens for these receptors are not known. Every isolated RNA sample was fully reverse transcribed, so sequencing captured expressed TCRB transcripts. Repertoires were generated with immunoSEQ multiplex PCR, while TCRdb's copy carries only in-frame clones and drops some. Of 230,000 or so clones listed, around 15% are singletons. The sequenced material came from naive CD4+ T cells from blood. These receptors were collected from a man younger than 40 with type 1 diabetes.

This clone was counted only a few times. J is TRBJ2-1 and V is TRBV7-9; 10 bases agree with TRBD2. The CDR3 is 14 residues long. The trim removed 8 bases at V and 5 bases at J, leaving 6 bases unmatched. Germline CDR1 SEHNR, CDR2 FQNEAQ (reference sequence). CDR3: CASGASGRDNEQFF. In DNA form, the CDR3 reads TGTGCCAGCGGGGCTAGCGGGAGAGACAATGAGCAGTTCTTC.

This clone was counted between two and nine times. The chain is built from TRBV30 and TRBJ1-1; D gene uncertain. V was clipped by 8 bases and J by 0 bases, with 7 bases between them. Germline CDR1 is GTSNPN and CDR2 is SVGIG (reference sequence). This CDR3 comprises 11 residues. In DNA form, the CDR3 reads TGTGCCGGAACGATGAACACTGAAGCTTTCTTT. It is translated as CAGTMNTEAFF.

This clone turned up a few times. CDR3 in amino acids: CASSFGTLGGIQYF. CDR3 DNA sequence: TGTGCCAGCAGTTTCGGGACCCTCGGGGGCATTCAGTACTTC. This chain connects TRBV27 to TRBJ2-4; possible D gene TRBD2, 6 bases. This CDR3 has 14 amino acids. CDR1 is MNHEY and CDR2 is SMNVEV in the germline V gene (reference sequence). V was cut by 3 bases and J by 9 bases, with 15 bases left in between.

This chain uses TRBV25-1 with TRBJ1-4; a weak D match, TRBD1 (5 bases). The V gene's germline CDR1 is MGHDK and CDR2 SYGVNS. Trimming took off 4 bases at V and 5 bases at J, with 14 bases between the two ends. The CDR3 totals 15 residues. The DNA of the CDR3 is TGTGCCAGCAGTGCCACCGGGACCGCGAATGAAAAACTGTTTTTT. The encoded protein is CASSATGTANEKLFF. Full variable domain (remainder filled in from reference TRBV25-1 and TRBJ1-4): EADIYQTPRYLVIGTGKKITLECSQTMGHDKMYWYQQDPGMELHLIHYSYGVNSTEKGDLSSESTVSRIRTEHFPLTLESARPSHTSQYLCASSATGTANEKLFFGSGTQLSVL.

This chain connects TRBV7-9 to TRBJ2-7; D remains unclear. Trimming removed 2 bases from V and 4 bases from J, with 6 bases in between. Germline CDR1 and CDR2: SEHNR and FQNEAQ (reference sequence). This CDR3 is 12 amino acids long. Written as DNA, the CDR3 is TGTGCCAGCAGCTTATACGTGTACGAGCAGTACTTC. Translated, it gives CASSLYVYEQYF.

There are a few counts of this clone. This CDR3 is also generated by other DNA sequences in the sample. V is TRBV5-1 and J is TRBJ2-3, with 7 bases that match TRBD2. Losses at the gene ends were 4 bases for V and 0 bases for J; bases not matched to a gene: 2. There are 14 residues in the CDR3. CDR1 and CDR2 from the germline V gene are SGHRS and YFSETQ. DNA of the CDR3: TGCGCCAGCAGCCTCGGGAGGAGCACAGATACGCAGTATTTT. The encoded protein is CASSLGRSTDTQYF.

This clone was observed a few times. The chain has TRBV28 and TRBJ2-5, with D unresolved. Trimming took 8 bases from V and 5 from J, leaving 12 bases between them. The V gene's germline CDR1 is MDHEN and CDR2 SYDVKM. The CDR3 totals 12 residues. The CDR3 sequence: CASLGNKETQYF. CDR3 bases: TGTGCCAGCCTGGGAAATAAGGAGACCCAGTACTTC.

This clone turned up a few times. The rearrangement joins TRBV2 to TRBJ2-3; D remains unclear. From germline, CDR1 is SNHLY and CDR2 FYNNEI. V was cut by 7 bases and J by 5 bases, with 16 bases left in between. The CDR3 runs 14 residues. The CDR3 sequence is CASTELLDRDTQYF. CDR3 DNA: TGTGCCAGCACCGAACTGCTAGACCGAGATACGCAGTATTTT.

This clone has only a few counts. The V gene is TRBV2, the J gene TRBJ2-4; no definite D call. Germline V lookup: CDR1 SNHLY, CDR2 FYNNEI. The V end was cut by 7 bases, the J end by 5 bases, with 18 bases between. This CDR3 has 15 residues. The CDR3 spells CASTDPVRTENIQYF. The DNA for the CDR3 is TGTGCCAGCACAGACCCGGTCCGCACGGAAAACATTCAGTACTTC.

Written as DNA, the CDR3 is TGTGCCAGCAGCCCAAGGAGCGGAAAAGAGACCCAGTACTTC. Translated: CASSPRSGKETQYF. V gene TRBV7-9 combines with J gene TRBJ2-5; TRBD2 is a possible D gene (5 bases). Trimming stripped 5 bases from V and 3 bases from J, with 13 bases between. Germline loops: CDR1 SEHNR, CDR2 FQNEAQ (reference sequence). The CDR3 is made up of 14 amino acids.

The chain's CDR3 is CATSRDNGYEQYF. The CDR3 coding sequence is TGTGCCACCAGCAGAGATAACGGTTACGAGCAGTACTTC. This rearrangement joins TRBV15 to TRBJ2-7, with D hard to call. CDR3 length: 13 amino acids. The germline gives CDR1 LNHNV, CDR2 YYDKDF (reference sequence). Deletions cut 0 bases from V and 4 bases from J, with 7 bases between.

The J gene is TRBJ1-2, the V gene TRBV20-1, with D hard to call. From germline, CDR1 is DFQATT and CDR2 SNEGSKA (reference sequence). V was shortened by 0 bases and J by 1 base, with 0 bases between the two germline ends. CDR3 length: 11 amino acids. In nucleotides, the CDR3 is TGCAGTGCTAGAGATAACTATGGCTACACCTTC. Its protein product is CSARDNYGYTF.

This clone was detected only a few times. The J gene is TRBJ2-5, the V gene TRBV6-5; 13 bases are a match to TRBD2. The germline CDR1 and CDR2 sequences are MNHEY and SVGAGI. The trim removed 6 bases at V and 5 bases at J, leaving 6 bases unmatched. This CDR3 has 15 amino acids. This CDR3 is CASSRLAGGGETQYF. The CDR3 region has the DNA TGTGCCAGCAGCAGACTAGCGGGAGGAGGGGAGACCCAGTACTTC.

The chain joins TRBV7-6 to TRBJ2-4; TRBD2 agrees at 9 bases. The V segment lost 5 bases and the J segment 6 bases; nucleotides outside the gene matches: 5. The CDR3 consists of 14 residues. From germline, CDR1 is SGHVS and CDR2 FNYEAQ. CDR3 DNA: TGTGCCAGCAGCGGCGGGACTAGCAGAAACATTCAGTACTTC. As protein: CASSGGTSRNIQYF.

The rearrangement uses TRBV14 and TRBJ2-1, with 12 bases aligning to TRBD2. This CDR3 has 15 residues. The germline CDR1 and CDR2 sequences are SGHDN and FVKESK. After removal of 2 bases from V and 7 bases from J, the junction contained 3 bases not matched to a gene. In nucleotides, the CDR3 is TGTGCCAGCAGCCAACCTAGCGGGAGGGAAAATGAGCAGTTCTTC. Its translation is CASSQPSGRENEQFF.

This clone was observed a handful of times. The same CDR3 also results from other DNA sequences found in this sample. V gene TRBV30 combines with J gene TRBJ1-5; no definite D call. Per the germline V gene, CDR1 is GTSNPN and CDR2 is SVGIG (reference sequence). The CDR3 has 13 amino acids. V was shortened by 0 bases and J by 2 bases, with 5 bases between the two germline ends. The CDR3 reads CAWSVRGNQPQHF. CDR3 DNA: TGTGCCTGGAGTGTAAGAGGCAATCAGCCCCAGCATTTT. Full variable domain (rest looked up from reference TRBV30 and TRBJ1-5): SQTIHQWPATLVQPVGSPLSLECTVEGTSNPNLYWYRQAAGRGLQLLFYSVGIGQISSEVPQNLSASRPQDRQFILSSKKLLLSDSGFYLCAWSVRGNQPQHFGDGTRLSIL.

The rearrangement uses TRBV29-1 and TRBJ2-5; the D gene is possibly TRBD2 (6 bases). Deletions cut 4 bases from V and 5 bases from J, with 20 bases between. The CDR3 is 15 amino acids. Looked up from germline, CDR1 is SQVTM and CDR2 is ANQGSEA. The CDR3 sequence is CSVGFGGISGETQYF. DNA of the CDR3: TGCAGCGTTGGGTTCGGAGGGATAAGTGGCGAGACCCAGTACTTC. Drawing the rest from reference TRBV29-1 and TRBJ2-5, the complete variable domain is SAVISQKPSRDICQRGTSLTIQCQVDSQVTMMFWYRQQPGQSLTLIATANQGSEATYESGFVIDKFPISRPNLTFSTLTVSNMSPEDSSIYLCSVGFGGISGETQYFGPGTRLLVL.

In this sample, this clone turned up a few times. The J gene is TRBJ2-7, the V gene TRBV7-2, with no clear D. The CDR3 runs 13 residues. Germline loops: CDR1 SGHTA, CDR2 FQGNSA. Trimming removed 0 bases from V and 0 bases from J, with 3 bases in between. CDR3 amino acids: CASSLAHSYEQYF. DNA for the CDR3: TGTGCCAGCAGCTTAGCCCACTCCTACGAGCAGTACTTC.

This clone was seen a handful of times. The V gene is TRBV9, the J gene TRBJ2-7; D is ambiguous. The length of the CDR3 is 15 residues. V was pared by 1 base and J by 7 bases, with 18 bases between. Germline lookup yields CDR1 SGDLS and CDR2 YYNGEE. This CDR3 is CASSVSASRWMEQYF. CDR3 DNA sequence: TGTGCCAGCAGCGTAAGTGCCTCCCGCTGGATGGAGCAGTACTTC.

This clone came up a few times. This same CDR3 is encoded by further DNA sequences in the sample. The chain combines TRBV28 with TRBJ2-7; D unclear. Germline-derived CDR1 and CDR2 are MDHEN and SYDVKM. The CDR3 runs 12 residues. The germline V and J ends were trimmed by 3 bases and 4 bases, with 7 bases remaining between them. CDR3 amino acids: CASSLAVYEQYF. The CDR3 DNA sequence: TGTGCCAGCAGTTTGGCGGTTTACGAGCAGTACTTC.

The chain is built from TRBV29-1 and TRBJ2-2; 10 bases match TRBD1. The ends lost 4 bases at V and 6 bases at J; junction bases unmatched: 8. CDR1 is SQVTM, CDR2 ANQGSEA, per germline. The CDR3 sequence is 15 residues long. The DNA of the CDR3 is TGCAGCGTTGCAAGCTCTGGGACAGGGGCCGGGGAGCTGTTTTTT. Translated, it gives CSVASSGTGAGELFF.

A few counts support this clone. The rearrangement links TRBV14 to TRBJ2-1, with 7 bases identical to TRBD1. Germline-derived CDR1 and CDR2 are SGHDN and FVKESK. V gave up 10 bases and J gave up 4 bases; unmatched junction bases: 7. The CDR3 loop spans 13 amino acids. This CDR3 is CATSRDSYNEQFF. As DNA, the CDR3 is TGTGCCACCTCCCGGGACAGTTACAATGAGCAGTTCTTC.

This chain uses TRBV30 with TRBJ2-2; D unresolved. V was shortened by 1 base and J by 5 bases, with 11 bases between the two germline ends. Germline V gene sequence: CDR1 GTSNPN, CDR2 SVGIG (reference sequence). The CDR3 is made up of 14 amino acids. The CDR3 nucleotides are TGTGCCTGGAGTGGCAGGCGTTGGACCGGGGAGCTGTTTTTT. It is translated as CAWSGRRWTGELFF.

The table lists this clone with a few counts. The V gene is TRBV29-1, the J gene TRBJ2-1; TRBD2 matches at 12 bases. The germline CDR1 and CDR2 sequences are SQVTM and ANQGSEA. The ends lost 4 bases at V and 5 bases at J; junction bases unmatched: 6. The CDR3 is 15 amino acids. This chain's CDR3 is CSVGLAGVMHNEQFF. DNA of the CDR3: TGCAGCGTTGGACTAGCGGGAGTAATGCACAATGAGCAGTTCTTC.

This clone was seen a few times. V usage is TRBV18 and J usage is TRBJ2-5; D could derive from TRBD1 or TRBD2 (5 bases each). This CDR3 spans 13 amino acids. The germline gives CDR1 KGHSH, CDR2 LQKENI. V was clipped by 1 base and J by 5 bases, with 8 bases between them. CDR3 protein: CASSPQGSETQYF. In nucleotides, the CDR3 is TGTGCCAGCTCACCACAGGGGAGTGAGACCCAGTACTTC.

The chain has TRBV10-3 and TRBJ2-5; no firm D call. Germline values: CDR1 ENHRY, CDR2 SYGVKD. This CDR3 region has 11 residues. V lost 0 bases and J lost 6, with 2 bases in between. CDR3 bases: TGTGCCATCAGTGAGTCTAAGACCCAGTACTTC. Translated, it gives CAISESKTQYF.

This clone was recorded a few times. The CDR3 spells CASSPRLNTGELFF. The CDR3 DNA is TGTGCCAGCAGCCCCCGCCTGAACACCGGGGAGCTGTTTTTT. V and J are TRBV7-2 and TRBJ2-2; unclear D gene. Trimming cost V 5 bases and J 1 base, with 8 bases left between them. Germline-derived CDR1 and CDR2 are SGHTA and FQGNSA. The CDR3 length is 14 residues.

The chain couples TRBV29-1 to TRBJ1-1, with D possibly TRBD1 on 5 matching bases. The CDR3 is 13 residues long. Germline CDR1 and CDR2: SQVTM and ANQGSEA. V lost 2 bases and J lost 2, with 9 bases in between. CDR3 region: CSVERGFNTEAFF. In DNA form, the CDR3 reads TGCAGCGTTGAAAGGGGCTTTAACACTGAAGCTTTCTTT.

The chain has TRBV7-9 and TRBJ2-1; D not resolved. Germline V CDR1 and CDR2: SEHNR, FQNEAQ (reference sequence). The CDR3 has 11 amino acids. Trimming took off 2 bases at V and 9 bases at J, with 5 bases between the two ends. CDR3 nucleotides: TGTGCCAGCAGCTTATCGGGTGAGCAGTTCTTC. This gives the protein CASSLSGEQFF.

As regards this clone: At one end, the junction sequence differs from germline, possibly due to a read error. V gene TRBV28 combines with J gene TRBJ2-1; D call uncertain. This CDR3 is 13 amino acids long. CDR1 is MDHEN, CDR2 SYDVKM, per germline. The CDR3 here is CASSFNYGNAQFF. The CDR3 region has the DNA TGTGCCAGCAGTTTTAACTACGGAAATGCGCAGTTCTTC.

The rearrangement joins TRBV29-1 to TRBJ2-2, with TRBD1 identical over 9 bases. V lost 3 bases to trimming and J lost 4 bases; unmatched junction nucleotides: 6. The CDR3 has 15 amino acids. The germline V gene has CDR1 SQVTM and CDR2 ANQGSEA. CDR3 sequence reads: CSVDGQGLFTGELFF. The CDR3 DNA reads as TGCAGCGTTGACGGACAGGGGCTTTTCACCGGGGAGCTGTTTTTT.

In this sample, this clone turned up a few times. The V and J genes are TRBV4-3 and TRBJ2-5; TRBD2 matches 11 bases. This CDR3 is built from 16 residues. The V and J ends lost 0 bases and 6 bases, in that order; junction bases with no gene match: 6. Germline V gene data show CDR1 as LGHNA and CDR2 as YSLEER. The CDR3: CASSQEVAGGPQTQYF. DNA of the CDR3: TGCGCCAGCAGCCAAGAAGTAGCGGGAGGGCCACAGACCCAGTACTTC.